This entry is about one T cell receptor (beta chain). As yet, its antigen is unknown. The data belong to a study of T-cell memory formation after mild COVID-19. The germline gives CDR1 MNHEY, CDR2 SVGAGI. CDR3 length: 18 residues. After removal of 3 bases from V and 3 bases from J, the junction contained 13 bases not matched to a gene. TCRdb passed the 5' RACE reads through MiXCR, listing each CDR3 protein once. The repertoire holds about 150,000 distinct CDR3 sequences, with over 15% as singletons. Findings and caveats of the study: Clones that shrank (day 15 to 85) were balanced CD4/CD8, whereas later expanders leaned CD4+.

The chain recombines TRBV6-5 with TRBJ2-7; 11 bases are a match to TRBD2. Sequencing used PBMCs or a T cell subset sorted from them (not recorded which). The source of this sequence is an adult woman who had mild COVID-19 (a few samples of this study predate the infection). Cell type and time point are not known. The CDR3 reads CASSYFRGSSGRSYEQYF. CDR3 DNA: TGTGCCAGCAGTTATTTTAGAGGGTCTAGCGGGAGGAGCTACGAGCAGTACTTC.